The 7 T cell receptor beta chains reported below all come from one sample, sequenced in a study of T cell repertoires in cytomegalovirus infection. Their recognized antigens are unknown. TCRdb recomputed calls from the reads with MiXCR, one row per CDR3 protein. This table has tens of thousands of distinct CDR3 sequences, 20% to 25% appearing once. The material was CD8+ T cells from cultured PBMCs, obtained from culture after CMV antigen stimulation. These receptors came from a human donor in good health (CMV status not recorded). Some clones in this sample may be carry-over from other donors' samples.

This clonotype occurred a few times. The genes are TRBV7-9 and TRBJ1-1; TRBD1 might be the D (6 bases). Germline V gene sequence: CDR1 SEHNR, CDR2 FQNEAQ (reference sequence). The V end was cut by 6 bases, the J end by 1 base, with 18 bases between. The CDR3 covers 16 residues. The CDR3: CASSSPQGFTNTEAFF. The CDR3, as DNA: TGTGCCAGCAGTAGCCCTCAGGGGTTTACGAACACTGAAGCTTTCTTT.

This clonotype was seen repeatedly, ten times or more. The rearrangement links TRBV7-2 to TRBJ1-5; tentatively, D is TRBD1 (6 bases). Trimming took off 3 bases at V and 1 base at J, with 10 bases between the two ends. The CDR3 has 15 residues. Germline V gene lookup returns CDR1 SGHTA and CDR2 FQGNSA. In DNA, the CDR3 is TGTGCCAGCAGCTTGGGAGGGGGGAGCAATCAGCCCCAGCATTTT. Translated: CASSLGGGSNQPQHF. The full variable domain, completed using reference TRBV7-2 and TRBJ1-5, is GAGVSQSPSNKVTEKGKDVELRCDPISGHTALYWYRQSLGQGLEFLIYFQGNSAPDKSGLPSDRFSAERTGGSVSTLTIQRTQQEDSAVYLCASSLGGGSNQPQHFGDGTRLSIL.

Only a few counts were recorded for this clonotype. In nucleotides, the CDR3 is TGTGCCAGCAGCTCGGACCAAGGTCTATTCTATGGCTACACCTTC. Translating gives CASSSDQGLFYGYTF. J is TRBJ1-2 and V is TRBV5-4; no definite D call. V was trimmed by 3 bases and J by 4 bases, leaving 16 bases between them. The CDR3 extends over 15 amino acids. In germline, CDR1 is SGHNT, CDR2 YYREEE (reference sequence).

This clonotype was picked up a small number of times. V gene TRBV12-3 or TRBV12-4 combines with J gene TRBJ1-3; tentatively, D is TRBD1 (5 bases). The CDR3 has 12 amino acids. V was cut by 6 bases and J by 6 bases, with 9 bases left in between. In DNA form, the CDR3 reads TGTGCCAGCAGCCCGGACATAAACACCATATATTTT. As protein: CASSPDINTIYF.

The sample holds one count of this clonotype. The chain combines TRBV6-1 with TRBJ1-1, with TRBD1 matching 8 bases. The junction had 7 bases not matched to a gene; V was cut back by 5 bases and J by 2 bases. CDR3 length: 15 amino acids. CDR1 and CDR2 (germline): MNHNS, SASEGT. The CDR3 loop reads CASSSNRGINTEAFF. CDR3 in DNA: TGTGCCAGCAGTTCCAACAGGGGGATAAACACTGAAGCTTTCTTT.

This clonotype was seen only a few times. J is TRBJ2-5 and V is TRBV6-8; possibly TRBD1 for D (7 bases). With 6 bases removed from V and 1 base from J, the gap between germline ends came to 15 bases. The CDR3 runs to 15 residues. CDR1 and CDR2 (germline): MNHGY, SAAAGT. The CDR3 protein is CASRPTGEAQETQYF. The CDR3 DNA reads as TGTGCCAGCAGACCAACAGGGGAGGCCCAAGAGACCCAGTACTTC.

J is TRBJ2-3 and V is TRBV5-1, with 16 positions matching TRBD2. V shed 4 bases and J 6 bases; nucleotides not matched to a gene: 8. Germline-derived CDR1 and CDR2 are SGHRS and YFSETQ. The CDR3 covers 17 residues. The CDR3 sequence: CASSPGTSGGATDTQYF. CDR3 nucleotide sequence: TGCGCCAGCAGCCCCGGGACTAGCGGGGGGGCAACCGATACGCAGTATTTT.